The entry below gives a single T cell receptor beta chain sequence along with its context. Antigen unknown. Germline V gene data show CDR1 as MNHEY and CDR2 as SVGAGI. CDR3 size: 14 residues. Trimming shortened V by 6 bases and J by 10 bases, and 16 bases separated the two germline ends. The sample is drawn from a study of OX40 agonist ivuxolimab in advanced cancers. Study as a whole: Patients were treated with ivuxolimab, an agonistic anti-OX40 (CD134) antibody.

Repertoires were generated with immunoSEQ multiplex PCR, while TCRdb's copy carries only in-frame clones and drops some. Here the sample spans around 94,000 clones, around 86% being singletons. Overall study findings and caveats: Doses of 0.1 to 3.0 mg/kg were accompanied by clonal expansion of CD4+ and CD8+ blood T cells by week 6.

Collection of blood occurred at baseline, at cycle 4 day 1, and at cycle 7 day 1. The starting material was CD4+ or CD8+ T cells sorted from blood, obtained in a trial of the OX40 agonist ivuxolimab. This receptor was obtained from an adult with an advanced solid tumor such as melanoma, head and neck, liver or kidney cancer. The chain is built from TRBV6-5 and TRBJ1-6; D is perhaps TRBD1 (5 bases). DNA of the CDR3: TGTGCCAGCAGGAAGGGACCTTTACACTCACCCCTCCACTTT. Amino acid sequence: CASRKGPLHSPLHF.